Listed here are 22 T cell receptor beta chains from one sample, sequenced in a study of T-cell memory formation after mild COVID-19. Using its own MiXCR run on the 5' RACE reads, TCRdb lists one record per CDR3 protein. The sample records about 100,000 distinct CDR3 sequences, around 10% being singletons. Sequenced: PBMCs or a T cell subset sorted from them (not recorded which). The receptors were sampled from a man aged 18 to 29 who had mild COVID-19 (a few samples of this study predate the infection). Cell type and time point are not known.

This chain connects TRBV7-2 to TRBJ1-1, with a tentative D call TRBD1 (6 bases). This CDR3 region has 15 residues. The V gene lost 5 bases and the J gene lost 4 bases, with 17 bases spanning the gap. Germline V gives CDR1 SGHTA, CDR2 FQGNSA. The CDR3 sequence: CASSPAGAARTEAFF. CDR3 DNA: TGTGCCAGCAGCCCTGCGGGGGCGGCCCGCACTGAAGCTTTCTTT.

This clonotype turned up a few times. V is TRBV7-9 and J is TRBJ1-2; tentatively, D is TRBD1 (6 bases). V shed 5 bases and J shed 4 bases, with 14 bases lying between them. Germline V lookup: CDR1 SEHNR, CDR2 FQNEAQ (reference sequence). The CDR3 extends over 14 amino acids. The CDR3 protein is CASSKNNRVYGYTF. The CDR3 coding sequence is TGTGCCAGCAGCAAGAACAACAGGGTCTATGGCTACACCTTC.

This clonotype was counted only a few times. This sequence joins TRBV12-3 or TRBV12-4 and TRBJ1-3; D is possibly TRBD1 (5 bases). With 4 bases removed from V and 2 bases from J, the gap between germline ends came to 15 bases. The CDR3 has 16 residues. This CDR3 reads CASSSPMDTTGNTIYF. CDR3 DNA: TGTGCCAGCAGTTCCCCCATGGACACCACTGGAAACACCATATATTTT.

The table lists this clonotype with many counts. The chain links TRBV7-9 to TRBJ2-1; weak D call: TRBD2 (5 bases). Germline V gene data show CDR1 as SEHNR and CDR2 as FQNEAQ (reference sequence). V was shortened by 3 bases and J by 2 bases, with 17 bases between the two germline ends. The CDR3 extends over 17 amino acids. The CDR3 DNA is TGTGCCAGCAGCTTGTGGGGAAGCGGCTTCCCCTACAATGAGCAGTTCTTC. It specifies CASSLWGSGFPYNEQFF. Using reference TRBV7-9 and TRBJ2-1 for the parts outside the CDR3, the full variable domain is DTGVSQNPRHKITKRGQNVTFRCDPISEHNRLYWYRQTLGQGPEFLTYFQNEAQLEKSRLLSDRFSAERPKGSFSTLEIQRTEQGDSAMYLCASSLWGSGFPYNEQFFGPGTRLTVL.

The count of this clonotype is one. The chain couples TRBV15 to TRBJ1-6, with D possibly being TRBD1 (5 bases). The CDR3 spans 16 residues. Germline CDR1 reads LNHNV; CDR2 reads YYDKDF (reference sequence). The ends were cut back, 0 bases at V and 10 bases at J, with 16 bases in the middle. The CDR3, as DNA: TGTGCCACCAGCAGAGATCCCCCGGGACCACCCTCACCCCTCCACTTT. The encoded protein is CATSRDPPGPPSPLHF. Full variable domain (missing parts from reference TRBV15 and TRBJ1-6): DAMVIQNPRYQVTQFGKPVTLSCSQTLNHNVMYWYQQKSSQAPKLLFHYYDKDFNNEADTPDNFQSRRPNTSFCFLDIRSPGLGDTAMYLCATSRDPPGPPSPLHFGNGTRLTVT.

This clonotype occurred a few times. The chain has TRBV20-1 and TRBJ2-3; 10 bases match TRBD2. V was pared by 4 bases and J by 5 bases, with 9 bases of the junction left unmatched. The CDR3 has 15 amino acids. Germline V CDR1 and CDR2: DFQATT, SNEGSKA (reference sequence). CDR3 DNA sequence: TGCAGTGCTAAAGAGCGGGGGGGCCTTTTAGATACGCAGTATTTT. It specifies CSAKERGGLLDTQYF.

This clonotype has only a few counts. The chain combines TRBV12-3 or TRBV12-4 with TRBJ1-1; weak D call: TRBD1 (5 bases). The CDR3 consists of 18 residues. The V end was cut by 2 bases, the J end by 0 bases, with 19 bases between. The CDR3 DNA reads TGTGCCAGCAGTTTACGCGTGATCGGTCGGGGGTTGAACACTGAAGCTTTCTTT. This encodes CASSLRVIGRGLNTEAFF.

The chain uses TRBV30 and TRBJ1-1; D is possibly TRBD1 (6 bases). This CDR3 is built from 13 residues. The V gene's germline CDR1 is GTSNPN and CDR2 SVGIG (reference sequence). Deletions cut 8 bases from V and 4 bases from J, with 17 bases between. The CDR3 coding sequence is TGTGCCCGAGCAGCGGGGGCCGTCACTGAAGCTTTCTTT. Translation gives CARAAGAVTEAFF. Full variable domain (remainder filled in from reference TRBV30 and TRBJ1-1): SQTIHQWPATLVQPVGSPLSLECTVEGTSNPNLYWYRQAAGRGLQLLFYSVGIGQISSEVPQNLSASRPQDRQFILSSKKLLLSDSGFYLCARAAGAVTEAFFGQGTRLTVV.

The chain employs TRBV24-1 and TRBJ2-3, with 8 bases aligning to TRBD2. Germline CDR1 is KGHDR and CDR2 is SFDVKD. The CDR3 is made up of 16 amino acids. V was clipped by 10 bases and J by 10 bases; unmatched bases: 21. CDR3 DNA: TGTGCCACTACGGACAGTTCGGGGGGGATACGCACACCGCAGTATTTT. Amino acid sequence: CATTDSSGGIRTPQYF.

J is TRBJ2-1 and V is TRBV5-1; the match to TRBD2 covers 10 bases. CDR3 length: 17 amino acids. With V trimmed by 0 bases and J by 4 bases, 7 bases remained unmatched. Looked up from germline, CDR1 is SGHRS and CDR2 is YFSETQ. In DNA form, the CDR3 reads TGCGCCAGCAGCTTGGGGCTAGCGGGGGAGAAGTACAATGAGCAGTTCTTC. This translates into CASSLGLAGEKYNEQFF.

The rearrangement joins TRBV29-1 to TRBJ2-6, with D perhaps matching TRBD2 (5 bases). CDR3 length: 13 amino acids. Deletions cut 7 bases from V and 2 bases from J, with 9 bases between. CDR1 and CDR2 (germline): SQVTM, ANQGSEA. The DNA for the CDR3 is TGCAGCGCCGCGGGCCCTGGGGCCAACGTCCTGACTTTC. Protein: CSAAGPGANVLTF.

This clonotype was seen at least ten times. The V call is TRBV6-2 or TRBV6-3, the J call TRBJ1-5; D unclear. Trimming stripped 7 bases from V and 7 bases from J, with 20 bases between. The germline V gene has CDR1 MNHEY and CDR2 SVGEGT. This CDR3 spans 15 amino acids. The CDR3 nucleotides are TGTGCCAGCACCCCGAGGCTCTTAAAAGCGCAGCCCCAGCATTTT. Amino acid sequence: CASTPRLLKAQPQHF.

The table lists this clonotype with a few counts. The rearrangement links TRBV5-1 to TRBJ2-7, with 10 bases matching TRBD1. The V gene end was trimmed by 3 bases and the J gene end by 4 bases; junction bases not matched to a gene: 4. The CDR3 extends over 14 amino acids. Germline V gives CDR1 SGHRS, CDR2 YFSETQ. CDR3 DNA sequence: TGCGCCAGCAGCTGGGGGACAGGGGCGTACGAGCAGTACGTC. This sequence encodes CASSWGTGAYEQYV.

This clonotype was observed a few times. The CDR3 here is CSVEDNSDTQYF. The CDR3 DNA reads as TGCAGCGTTGAAGACAATAGCGATACGCAGTATTTT. V gene TRBV29-1 combines with J gene TRBJ2-3; D not certain. V dropped 0 bases and J dropped 6 bases, with 7 bases sitting between them. The CDR3 has 12 amino acids. Germline V gives CDR1 SQVTM, CDR2 ANQGSEA.

This chain connects TRBV9 to TRBJ2-1; 8 nucleotides align to TRBD2. CDR1 SGDLS and CDR2 YYNGEE come from the germline V gene. Losses at the gene ends were 0 bases for V and 5 bases for J; bases not matched to a gene: 10. The CDR3 consists of 17 residues. CDR3 in amino acids: CASSVVGSGAGDNEQFF. The CDR3, as DNA: TGTGCCAGCAGCGTAGTTGGTAGCGGGGCGGGGGACAATGAGCAGTTCTTC.

The chain combines TRBV4-2 with TRBJ1-2; D is perhaps TRBD1 (6 bases). Trimming left V 0 bases short and J 4 bases short, with 15 bases between. This CDR3 contains 16 residues. CDR1 LGHNA and CDR2 YNFKEQ come from the germline V gene. The CDR3 spells CASSQETGNLVYGYTF. CDR3 coding DNA: TGTGCCAGCAGCCAAGAGACAGGAAATCTGGTCTATGGCTACACCTTC.

This clonotype was observed a handful of times. V usage is TRBV7-2 and J usage is TRBJ2-1, with TRBD2 identical over 9 bases. This CDR3 contains 15 residues. Germline loops: CDR1 SGHTA, CDR2 FQGNSA. V lost 1 base and J lost 7; bases outside the gene matches: 5. CDR3 sequence (DNA): TGTGCCAGCAGCTTAGGTAGCGGGGGATGGAATGAGCAGTTCTTC. Amino acids: CASSLGSGGWNEQFF.

This rearrangement joins TRBV6-2 or TRBV6-3 to TRBJ2-7, with D possibly TRBD1 on 5 matching bases. Trimming stripped 0 bases from V and 0 bases from J, with 9 bases between. Germline V gene data show CDR1 as MNHEY and CDR2 as SVGEGT. There are 15 residues in the CDR3. CDR3 in amino acids: CASSYSKDNSYEQYF. In DNA, the CDR3 is TGTGCCAGCAGTTACTCGAAGGACAACTCCTACGAGCAGTACTTC.

This clonotype appeared once. The chain recombines TRBV12-3 or TRBV12-4 with TRBJ2-3, with D unclear. This CDR3 is 12 amino acids long. Trimming took off 3 bases at V and 6 bases at J, with 7 bases between the two ends. The CDR3, as DNA: TGTGCCAGCAGTTTTATACTTGATACGCAGTATTTT. It codes for CASSFILDTQYF.

This clonotype was observed a few times. The chain is built from TRBV4-3 and TRBJ2-3; D is perhaps TRBD2 (6 bases). CDR3 length equals 14 residues. CDR1 is LGHNA and CDR2 is YSLEER in the germline V gene. The V gene lost 3 bases and the J gene lost 3 bases, with 10 bases spanning the gap. The CDR3 coding sequence is TGCGCCAGCAGCCAGGAAGGGACTACAGATACGCAGTATTTT. Translation: CASSQEGTTDTQYF.

The CDR3 DNA sequence: TGCAGCGTGAGGGGGGGGACGACTAATGAAAAACTGTTTTTT. Protein: CSVRGGTTNEKLFF. This chain links TRBV29-1 with TRBJ1-4; D is perhaps TRBD1 (6 bases). V lost 6 bases and J 2 bases, leaving 13 bases between the germline ends. The CDR3 totals 14 residues. In germline, CDR1 is SQVTM, CDR2 ANQGSEA.

This clonotype was seen just once. The V and J genes are TRBV28 and TRBJ2-5, with D perhaps TRBD1 or TRBD2 (5 bases each). V lost 6 bases to trimming and J lost 3 bases, with 17 bases between them. Germline CDR1 and CDR2: MDHEN and SYDVKM. This CDR3 has 15 residues. CDR3 region: CASSPGRVAEETQYF. CDR3 nucleotide sequence: TGTGCCAGCAGCCCGGGGCGGGTTGCTGAAGAGACCCAGTACTTC. Combining the CDR3 with reference TRBV28 and TRBJ2-5 gives the whole variable domain DVKVTQSSRYLVKRTGEKVFLECVQDMDHENMFWYRQDPGLGLRLIYFSYDVKMKEKGDIPEGYSVSREKKERFSLILESASTNQTSMYLCASSPGRVAEETQYFGPGTRLLVL.